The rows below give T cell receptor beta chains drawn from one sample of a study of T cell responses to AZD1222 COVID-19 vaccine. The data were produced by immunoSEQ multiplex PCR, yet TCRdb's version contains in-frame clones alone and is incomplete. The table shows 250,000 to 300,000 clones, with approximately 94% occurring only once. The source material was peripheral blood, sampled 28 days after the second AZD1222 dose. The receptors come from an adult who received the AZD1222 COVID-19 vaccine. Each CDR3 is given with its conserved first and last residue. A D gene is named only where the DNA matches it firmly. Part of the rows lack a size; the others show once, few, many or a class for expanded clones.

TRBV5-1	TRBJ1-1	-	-	TGCGCCAGCAGCTTGGCCGGGGTGGGAAACACTGAAGCTTTCTTT	CASSLAGVGNTEAFF
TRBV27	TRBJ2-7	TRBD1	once	TGTGCCAGCAGCCTGGTGGGACAGGCTCCCTACGAGCAGTACTTC	CASSLVGQAPYEQYF
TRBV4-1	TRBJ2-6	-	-	TGCGCCAGCAGCCAACGGGGTTCTGGGGCCAACGTCCTGACTTTC	CASSQRGSGANVLTF
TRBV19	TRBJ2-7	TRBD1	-	TGTGCCAGTAGTCACAGGGGAGTCGACGAGCAGTACTTC	CASSHRGVDEQYF
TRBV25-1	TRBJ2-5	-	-	TGTGCCAGCAGTGAGGGGTCTATAGGAGAGACCCAGTACTTC	CASSEGSIGETQYF
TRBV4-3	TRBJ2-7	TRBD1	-	TGCGCCAGCAGCCAAGGGACAGGGGGCTTGTACGAGCAGTACTTC	CASSQGTGGLYEQYF
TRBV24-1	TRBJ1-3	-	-	TGTGCCACCAGTGATTATCCTGGAAACACCATATATTTT	CATSDYPGNTIYF
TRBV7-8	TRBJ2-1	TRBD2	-	TGTGCCAGCAGCTACTATAGCGGGAGAAGCACCTACAATGAGCAGTTCTTC	CASSYYSGRSTYNEQFF
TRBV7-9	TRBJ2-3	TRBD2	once	TGTGCCAGCAGCCAACTAGCGGGGCGCACAGATACGCAGTATTTT	CASSQLAGRTDTQYF
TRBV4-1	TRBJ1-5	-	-	TGCGCCAGCAACACAGGGAATCAGCCCCAGCATTTT	CASNTGNQPQHF
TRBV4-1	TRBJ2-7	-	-	TGCGCCAGCAGCCAAGGTATAAACAGAGCCTACGAGCAGTACTTC	CASSQGINRAYEQYF
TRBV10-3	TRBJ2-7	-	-	TGTGGCTCCCGGGATGTCGCCTACGAGCAGTACTTC	CGSRDVAYEQYF
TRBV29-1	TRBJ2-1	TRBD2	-	TGCAGCGTTGAAGTAGGGACTAGCGGTTACAATGAGCAGTTCTTC	CSVEVGTSGYNEQFF
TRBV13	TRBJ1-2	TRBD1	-	TGTGCCAGCAGCCAGGGGGGAAATGGCTACACCTTC	CASSQGGNGYTF
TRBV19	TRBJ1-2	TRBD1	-	TGTGCCAGTACCGAACTGTGGACAGGGGCCTTCAGTGGCTACACCTTC	CASTELWTGAFSGYTF
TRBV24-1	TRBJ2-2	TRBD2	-	TGTGCCACCAGTGACCCCGGGCTAGCGGGGGGGGAGCTGTTTTTT	CATSDPGLAGGELFF
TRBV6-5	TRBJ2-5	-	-	TGTGCCAGCAGGTTAGGCAGCCGGGAGACCCAGTACTTC	CASRLGSRETQYF
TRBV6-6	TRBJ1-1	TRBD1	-	TGTGCCAGCAGCGGACAGGAGGTAAATGTTAAAGCTTTCTTT	CASSGQEVNVKAFF
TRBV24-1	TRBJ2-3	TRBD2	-	TGTGCCACCAGTGAGAGCGGGGCTGACGGAGATACGCAGTATTTT	CATSESGADGDTQYF
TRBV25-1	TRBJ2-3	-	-	TGTGCCAGCAGTGACCTCGGGGTTCCTAGCACAGATACGCAGTATTTT	CASSDLGVPSTDTQYF
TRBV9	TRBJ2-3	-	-	TGTGCCAGCAGCGTAGCTGGGGGGGCCCCCACAGATACGCAGTATTTT	CASSVAGGAPTDTQYF
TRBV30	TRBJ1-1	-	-	TGTGCCTGGAGATCACGTAAGGGGACCTTGAACACTGAAGCTTTCTTT	CAWRSRKGTLNTEAFF
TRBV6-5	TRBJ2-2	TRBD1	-	TGTGCCAGCAGGGACAGGGGTCGAGGGGAGCTGTTTTTT	CASRDRGRGELFF
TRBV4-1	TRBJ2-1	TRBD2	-	TGCGCCAGCAGCCAAGCCTCTAGCGGGGCCCGCGGCCATGAGCAGTTCTTC	CASSQASSGARGHEQFF
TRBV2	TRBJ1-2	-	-	TGTGCCAGCAGTGTGGAGAGCTACACCTTC	CASSVESYTF
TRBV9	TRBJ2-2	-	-	TGTGCCAGCAGCGTAGTTGACAGGGAGCTGTTTTTT	CASSVVDRELFF
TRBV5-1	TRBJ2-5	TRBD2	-	TGCGCCAGCAGCTTGATGTCTAGCGGGGGCCAGTACCAAGAGACCCAGTACTTC	CASSLMSSGGQYQETQYF
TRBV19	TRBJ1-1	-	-	TGTGCCAGTAGTATCTGGGGGCTGGGTGAAGCTTTCTTT	CASSIWGLGEAFF
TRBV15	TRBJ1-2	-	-	TGTGCCACCAGCAGAGATTGGCTGGGATGGGGCTACACCTTC	CATSRDWLGWGYTF
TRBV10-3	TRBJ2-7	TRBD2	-	TGTGCCATCAAACTAGCGGGAGACGATTCCTACGAGCAGTACTTC	CAIKLAGDDSYEQYF
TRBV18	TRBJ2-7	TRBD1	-	TGTGCCAGCTCACCAGGGACAGGGAACGAGCAGTACTTC	CASSPGTGNEQYF
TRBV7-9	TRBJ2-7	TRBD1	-	TGTGCCAGCAGCCCACAAACCGGGACAGCGAGCTCCTACGAGCAGTACTTC	CASSPQTGTASSYEQYF
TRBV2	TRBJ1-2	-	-	TGTGCCAGCAGTACCGCTGAGTATGGCTACACCTTC	CASSTAEYGYTF
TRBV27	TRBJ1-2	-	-	TGTGCCAGCAGCTTGTTAGGGGTAGGCTATGGCTACACCTTC	CASSLLGVGYGYTF
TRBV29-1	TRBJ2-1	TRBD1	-	TGCAGCGTCCGAGGGACAGCCATCACCGAGCAGTTCTTC	CSVRGTAITEQFF
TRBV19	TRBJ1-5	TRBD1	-	TGTGCCAGTAGTCAGGGGGCGAGTCAGCCCCAGCATTTT	CASSQGASQPQHF
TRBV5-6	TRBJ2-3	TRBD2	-	TGTGCCAGCAGCCTCACGGCGGGGGGCCGCACAGATACGCAGTATTTT	CASSLTAGGRTDTQYF
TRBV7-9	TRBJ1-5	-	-	TGTGCCAGCAGCTCTGACTCCTTCCTACAGCCCCAGCATTTT	CASSSDSFLQPQHF
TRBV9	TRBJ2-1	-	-	TGTGCCAGCAGCAGCGGGCCAGCCTACAATGAGCAGTTCTTC	CASSSGPAYNEQFF
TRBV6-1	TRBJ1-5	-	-	TGTGCCAGCAGTGAAGCACGGACAGTTAGCAATCAGCCCCAGCATTTT	CASSEARTVSNQPQHF
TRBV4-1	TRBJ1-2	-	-	TGCGCCAGCAGCCAACCTACTGGGGCGATCAGGTGGTATGGCTACACCTTC	CASSQPTGAIRWYGYTF
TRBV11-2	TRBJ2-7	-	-	TGTGCCAGCAGCTTAGGGACCCTCGAGCAGTACTTC	CASSLGTLEQYF
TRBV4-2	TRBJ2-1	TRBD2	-	TGTGCCAGCAGCCAATGGCGGGGGCTAGCGGGAAATGAGCAGTTCTTC	CASSQWRGLAGNEQFF
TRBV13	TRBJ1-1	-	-	TGTGCCAGCAGTCCTACCAGGGGCACTGAAGCTTTCTTT	CASSPTRGTEAFF
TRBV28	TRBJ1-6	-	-	TGTGCCAGCAGTTCACCCACAACCCAATATAATTCACCCCTCCACTTT	CASSSPTTQYNSPLHF
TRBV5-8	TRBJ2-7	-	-	TGTGCCAGCAGCTGGAAAGACAGCAGCTACGAGCAGTACTTC	CASSWKDSSYEQYF
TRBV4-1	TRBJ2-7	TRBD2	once	TGCGCCAGCAGCCAAGTATATGGGGCGGGGGCCTACGAGCAGTACTTC	CASSQVYGAGAYEQYF
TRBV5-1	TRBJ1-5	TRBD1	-	TGCGCCAGCAGCCTAGCAGGGGGCACCTATCAGCCCCAGCATTTT	CASSLAGGTYQPQHF
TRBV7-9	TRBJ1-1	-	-	TGTGCCAGCAGCATTACAGTGAACACTGAAGCTTTCTTT	CASSITVNTEAFF
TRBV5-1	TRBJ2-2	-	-	TGCGCCAGCAGCACTCGGACAACGAACACCGGGGAGCTGTTTTTT	CASSTRTTNTGELFF
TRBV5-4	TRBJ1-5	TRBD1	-	TGTGCCAGCAGCGCGGGACAGGGAAGCAATCAGCCCCAGCATTTT	CASSAGQGSNQPQHF